This is a list of T cell receptor beta chains from one sample in a study of CD8 T cells in ankylosing spondylitis. TCRdb fed the 5' RACE reads into MiXCR, producing one record per CDR3 protein. The data hold more than 300,000 distinct CDR3 sequences, with 6.5% to 10% observed a single time. The material sequenced was blood, either unsorted or a sorted T cell fraction (not recorded which). These receptors all come from a male donor with ankylosing spondylitis. Each CDR3 is given with its conserved first and last residue. The D gene is left open where the match is weak. Only part of the rows carry a size: once, few, many, or a class if the clone is expanded.

V gene	J gene	clone size	D gene	CDR3 DNA	CDR3 protein
TRBV28	TRBJ2-1	many	TRBD1	TGTGCCAGCAGACCCCCCGGGACAGGGTACAATGAGCAGTTCTTC	CASRPPGTGYNEQFF
TRBV20-1	TRBJ2-5	many	.	TGCAGTGCTTCACTCGGACGAGTCCAAGAGACCCAGTACTTC	CSASLGRVQETQYF
TRBV7-2	TRBJ1-2	few	.	TGTGCCAGCAGCTTAGAAAAGATAGTCTATGGCTACACCTTC	CASSLEKIVYGYTF
TRBV2	TRBJ2-2	.	TRBD2	TGTGCCAGCAGATTACGCGGGAGGGCCTTCGGGGAGCTGTTTTTT	CASRLRGRAFGELFF
TRBV7-9	TRBJ1-1	.	.	TGTGCCAGCAGCGCCCGTGTGGGGGCTTTTGAAGCTTTCTTT	CASSARVGAFEAFF
TRBV2	TRBJ2-7	few	TRBD2	TGTGCCAGCAGAAAATCGGCTAGCGGGAGTAGCTACGAGCAGTACTTC	CASRKSASGSSYEQYF
TRBV14	TRBJ2-5	many	TRBD2	TGTGCCAGCAGCCAAATAGCGGGGATGACGGAGACCCAGTACTTC	CASSQIAGMTETQYF
TRBV29-1	TRBJ1-1	.	.	TGCAGCGTTGAGGTCACGGCAGGGAGCACTGAAGCTTTCTTT	CSVEVTAGSTEAFF
TRBV6-2/TRBV6-3	TRBJ2-7	few	TRBD1	TGTGCCAGCACCACCGGGACAGGGACCTACGAGCAGTACTTC	CASTTGTGTYEQYF
TRBV6-5	TRBJ2-7	few	.	TGTGCCCGGCTAAGGGCGTCGTACGAGCAGTACTTC	CARLRASYEQYF
TRBV5-1	TRBJ2-1	many	TRBD2	TGCGCCAGCAGCGTGGAGCCCGCGGGGGGCTCGCAGTTCTTC	CASSVEPAGGSQFF
TRBV18	TRBJ2-3	.	.	TGTGCCAGCTCATCAAGGGAAATCGGCACAGATACGCAGTATTTT	CASSSREIGTDTQYF
TRBV3-1	TRBJ2-1	few	.	TGTGCCAGCAGCCAAGAGGCGAGGAGCGGTAGGGTCTTC	CASSQEARSGRVF
TRBV7-8	TRBJ1-5	many	TRBD1	TGTGCCAGCAGCTTAGGGGACAGCCAACCCCAGCATTTT	CASSLGDSQPQHF
TRBV10-3	TRBJ1-1	many	TRBD1	TGTGCCGGAGGGGACAGGGCGGGCACTGAAGCTTTCTTT	CAGGDRAGTEAFF
TRBV20-1	TRBJ2-5	few	.	TGCAGTGCCGATTCTCGGAGGAGTTGGGCCGAGACCCAGTACTTC	CSADSRRSWAETQYF
TRBV12-3/TRBV12-4	TRBJ1-6	.	.	TGTGCCAGCAGTTTAGAACAGGGCCATAATTCACCCCTCCACTTT	CASSLEQGHNSPLHF
TRBV9	TRBJ2-1	.	.	TGTGCCAGCAGCGACTTAAGCGACAAGCGGTTCTTC	CASSDLSDKRFF
TRBV5-1	TRBJ2-3	.	.	TGCGCCAGCAGCCGGACCTCCTCTTCGGAGGCGCAGTATTTT	CASSRTSSSEAQYF
TRBV5-1	TRBJ2-5	many	.	TGCGCCAGCAGCCTCGTTGGCGGACAAGTAGAGACCCAGTACTTC	CASSLVGGQVETQYF
TRBV29-1	TRBJ1-1	.	.	TGCAGCTCCGTGGTTCACACCCCCGATGCACCTCCTGAAGCTTTCTTT	CSSVVHTPDAPPEAFF
TRBV14	TRBJ2-7	few	.	TGTGCCAGCAGCCAAGCACTGGGGAGGTCCTACGAGCAGTACTTC	CASSQALGRSYEQYF